One sample yielded the 23 T cell receptor beta chains listed below, sequenced in a study of CD8 T cells in ankylosing spondylitis. Broader study findings: Apparently characteristic of ankylosing spondylitis blood was a TCR beta motif (about 8 highly homologous variants).

These receptors' antigens are unknown. Via MiXCR, TCRdb re-called the 5' RACE reads, giving one row per CDR3 protein. The top ten hold almost 7% of the sample, which has hundreds of thousands of distinct CDR3 sequences, approximately 11% seen once. The sequenced material came from blood, either unsorted or a sorted T cell fraction (not recorded which). These receptors were obtained from a male donor with ankylosing spondylitis.

This clonotype has only a few counts. The rearrangement uses TRBV7-9 and TRBJ2-3; the D gene is possibly TRBD2 (7 bases). Trimming took off 6 bases at V and 3 bases at J, with 19 bases between the two ends. From germline, CDR1 is SEHNR and CDR2 FQNEAQ (reference sequence). The CDR3 totals 16 residues. The CDR3 loop is CASRKGGAGATDTQYF. CDR3 nucleotides: TGTGCCAGCAGAAAAGGGGGTGCGGGAGCAACAGATACGCAGTATTTT. The variable domain in full, completed from reference TRBV7-9 and TRBJ2-3, reads DTGVSQNPRHKITKRGQNVTFRCDPISEHNRLYWYRQTLGQGPEFLTYFQNEAQLEKSRLLSDRFSAERPKGSFSTLEIQRTEQGDSAMYLCASRKGGAGATDTQYFGPGTRLTVL.

This chain joins TRBV7-2 and TRBJ2-3; 7 bases align to TRBD2. V shed 5 bases, J shed 3 bases, and the junction held 11 bases outside the gene matches. Germline CDR1 reads SGHTA; CDR2 reads FQGNSA. This CDR3 has 16 residues. CDR3 DNA: TGTGCCAGCAGCCCCCCGGCTAGCGGCACGACAGATACGCAGTATTTT. Amino acid sequence: CASSPPASGTTDTQYF.

The chain joins TRBV20-1 to TRBJ2-3, with a weak D call TRBD2 (6 bases). Germline V gene data show CDR1 as DFQATT and CDR2 as SNEGSKA (reference sequence). CDR3 length equals 15 residues. Trimming removed 6 bases from V and 2 bases from J, with 18 bases in between. CDR3 residues: CSANPGTGVTDTQYF. The CDR3 nucleotides are TGCAGTGCAAACCCCGGGACGGGAGTCACAGATACGCAGTATTTT.

This chain uses TRBV20-1 with TRBJ2-7, with 8 bases identical to TRBD2. Germline V gene sequence: CDR1 DFQATT, CDR2 SNEGSKA (reference sequence). The CDR3 loop spans 13 amino acids. J gave up 2 bases and V 7 bases, and 7 bases lay outside the gene matches. The CDR3 bases are TGCAGTGTATCCAGCGGGAGAGCCTACGAGCAGTACGTC. Its protein product is CSVSSGRAYEQYV.

The chain joins TRBV18 to TRBJ2-7; tentatively, D is TRBD1 (5 bases). The germline V gene encodes CDR1 KGHSH and CDR2 LQKENI. The CDR3 length is 15 residues. V gave up 0 bases and J gave up 0 bases, with 9 bases separating them. The CDR3 loop reads CASSPPGTGSYEQYF. In DNA, the CDR3 is TGTGCCAGCTCACCACCGGGAACAGGCTCCTACGAGCAGTACTTC.

The chain couples TRBV28 to TRBJ2-2, with 10 positions matching TRBD2. Germline loops: CDR1 MDHEN, CDR2 SYDVKM. After removal of 3 bases from V and 2 bases from J, the junction contained 6 bases not matched to a gene. The CDR3 spans 17 residues. CDR3 protein: CASSFLAGVFNTGELFF. The CDR3 bases are TGTGCCAGCAGTTTTCTAGCGGGAGTATTTAACACCGGGGAGCTGTTTTTT.

This clonotype was detected only a few times. This chain joins TRBV10-3 and TRBJ2-7, with D possibly called TRBD1 or TRBD2 (5 bases each). Germline values: CDR1 ENHRY, CDR2 SYGVKD. This CDR3 has 14 residues. The germline V and J ends were trimmed by 3 bases and 6 bases, with 15 bases remaining between them. The CDR3 region is CAISDWGTSGEQYV. The CDR3 DNA sequence: TGTGCCATCAGTGATTGGGGGACCTCTGGCGAGCAGTACGTC.

The chain uses TRBV20-1 and TRBJ2-1, with D unclear. CDR3 size: 15 residues. Germline CDR1 and CDR2: DFQATT and SNEGSKA (reference sequence). The V end was cut by 4 bases, the J end by 3 bases, with 16 bases between. The CDR3 region is CSAIPGTQIYNEQFF. The CDR3 DNA reads TGCAGTGCTATACCGGGTACACAAATCTACAATGAGCAGTTCTTC.

The J gene is TRBJ2-3, the V gene TRBV5-5; unclear D gene. The V gene lost 5 bases and the J gene lost 5 bases, with 12 bases spanning the gap. This CDR3 is built from 13 residues. Germline V gene sequence: CDR1 SGHKS, CDR2 YYEKEE (reference sequence). The CDR3 nucleotides read TGTGCCAGCAGAATCCATACCGGAGATACGCAGTATTTT. Its protein is CASRIHTGDTQYF.

This clonotype was found a few times. The chain has TRBV6-2 or TRBV6-3 and TRBJ2-4, with D possibly matching TRBD2 (6 bases). The CDR3 extends over 16 amino acids. With 5 bases removed from V and 3 bases from J, the gap between germline ends came to 17 bases. Germline V gene data show CDR1 as MNHEY and CDR2 as SVGEGT. Written as DNA, the CDR3 is TGTGCCAGCAGTCCAGAGAACCGGGAGTACAAAAACATTCAGTACTTC. Translating it yields CASSPENREYKNIQYF.

In this sample, this clonotype turned up once. The chain has TRBV2 and TRBJ1-2, with D possibly TRBD1 on 5 matching bases. This CDR3 is built from 14 residues. Trimming left V 6 bases short and J 2 bases short, with 13 bases between. Germline V gene lookup returns CDR1 SNHLY and CDR2 FYNNEI. The CDR3 is CASSELTVNYGYTF. CDR3 DNA sequence: TGTGCCAGCAGCGAATTGACAGTGAACTATGGCTACACCTTC. The whole variable domain, filled in from reference TRBV2 and TRBJ1-2, reads EPEVTQTPSHQVTQMGQEVILRCVPISNHLYFYWYRQILGQKVEFLVSFYNNEISEKSEIFDDQFSVERPDGSNFTLKIRSTKLEDSAMYFCASSELTVNYGYTFGSGTRLTVV.

This clonotype was counted only a few times. J is TRBJ1-1 and V is TRBV29-1, with TRBD1 as a possible D gene (5 bases). CDR3 size: 13 residues. In germline, CDR1 is SQVTM, CDR2 ANQGSEA. V shed 4 bases and J shed 5 bases, with 14 bases lying between them. The CDR3 coding sequence is TGCAGCGTTGGAGGTGGGGCGGGTACTGAAGCTTTCTTT. It encodes CSVGGGAGTEAFF.

This clonotype showed up just a few times. This chain connects TRBV15 to TRBJ2-3; D unresolved. In germline, CDR1 is LNHNV, CDR2 YYDKDF (reference sequence). This CDR3 contains 13 residues. With 4 bases removed from V and 1 base from J, the gap between germline ends came to 6 bases. In DNA, the CDR3 is TGTGCCACCAGCATAGACGGCACAGATACGCAGTATTTT. Amino acid sequence: CATSIDGTDTQYF.

This clonotype has just a few counts. This chain joins TRBV6-5 and TRBJ1-1, with TRBD1 matching 10 bases. The CDR3 spans 17 residues. CDR1 is MNHEY, CDR2 SVGAGI, per germline. V was pared by 2 bases and J by 0 bases, with 6 bases of the junction left unmatched. CDR3 nucleotide sequence: TGTGCCAGCAGTTACCGGACAGGGGGGGACCTGAACACTGAAGCTTTCTTT. Translated, it gives CASSYRTGGDLNTEAFF.

This clonotype was observed many times. The rearrangement joins TRBV5-1 to TRBJ1-1, with 8 bases matching TRBD1. CDR3 size: 15 residues. CDR1 is SGHRS, CDR2 YFSETQ, per germline. V was pared by 4 bases and J by 2 bases, with 7 bases of the junction left unmatched. In DNA, the CDR3 is TGCGCCAGCAGCAGGCAGGGGGCGGCTAACACTGAAGCTTTCTTT. It encodes CASSRQGAANTEAFF.

The chain employs TRBV5-1 and TRBJ2-1, with D perhaps matching TRBD1 or TRBD2 (7 bases each). V was trimmed by 4 bases and J by 0 bases, leaving 14 bases between them. This CDR3 spans 16 amino acids. Germline V gene lookup returns CDR1 SGHRS and CDR2 YFSETQ. For the CDR3, the DNA is TGCGCCAGCAGCCCGGCGGGGGACAGCTCCTACAATGAGCAGTTCTTC. This encodes CASSPAGDSSYNEQFF.

This clonotype showed up just a few times. This chain joins TRBV7-9 and TRBJ1-1; D remains unclear. Trimming cost V 1 base and J 11 bases, with 17 bases left between them. Germline-derived CDR1 and CDR2 are SEHNR and FQNEAQ (reference sequence). The CDR3 covers 14 residues. CDR3 loop: CASSLGARYGSAFF. DNA of the CDR3: TGTGCCAGCAGCTTAGGGGCCCGATACGGCTCGGCTTTCTTT.

The chain combines TRBV7-2 with TRBJ2-5; 7 bases align to TRBD1. J gave up 2 bases and V 0 bases, and 6 bases lay outside the gene matches. CDR1 and CDR2 from the germline V gene are SGHTA and FQGNSA. This CDR3 spans 16 amino acids. This CDR3 is CASSLASPTGQETQYF. CDR3 DNA: TGTGCCAGCAGCTTAGCCTCACCGACAGGGCAAGAGACCCAGTACTTC.

The chain recombines TRBV6-2 or TRBV6-3 with TRBJ2-7, with a tentative D call TRBD2 (8 bases). Trimming shortened V by 2 bases and J by 3 bases, and 23 bases separated the two germline ends. Per germline, CDR1 MNHEY and CDR2 SVGEGT. The CDR3 covers 18 residues. The CDR3 region has the DNA TGTGCCAGCAGTTACGCGGACAGGCTTCGGGGGGGGAGCTACGAGCAGTACTTC. Translated: CASSYADRLRGGSYEQYF.

The CDR3 nucleotides are TGTGCCAGCAGTGAGCGCGATCCGGGGAGCTCCTACAATGAGCAGTTCTTC. The encoded protein is CASSERDPGSSYNEQFF. The rearrangement joins TRBV2 to TRBJ2-1, with D tentatively TRBD2 (5 bases). This CDR3 is built from 17 residues. The V gene lost 3 bases and the J gene lost 0 bases, with 15 bases spanning the gap. Germline V CDR1 and CDR2: SNHLY, FYNNEI.

This chain connects TRBV7-8 to TRBJ1-5; D is possibly TRBD1 (5 bases). The ends were cut back, 5 bases at V and 2 bases at J, with 10 bases in the middle. The germline CDR1 and CDR2 sequences are SGHVS and FQNEAQ. The CDR3 totals 14 residues. The CDR3 DNA sequence: TGTGCCAGCAGCGCAGGGACGGGCAATCAGCCCCAGCATTTT. It yields the protein CASSAGTGNQPQHF. Full variable domain (rest looked up from reference TRBV7-8 and TRBJ1-5): GAGVSQSPRYKVAKRGQDVALRCDPISGHVSLFWYQQALGQGPEFLTYFQNEAQLDKSGLPSDRFFAERPEGSVSTLKIQRTQQEDSAVYLCASSAGTGNQPQHFGDGTRLSIL.

This clonotype was counted ten times or more. V is TRBV3-1 and J is TRBJ2-2; D remains unclear. The CDR3 totals 15 residues. Between the trimmed V and J ends, which lost 0 bases and 2 bases, there was a span of 7 bases. In germline, CDR1 is LGHDT, CDR2 YNNKEL (reference sequence). CDR3 DNA: TGTGCCAGCAGCCAAGAAGTAGGTAACACCGGGGAGCTGTTTTTT. This sequence encodes CASSQEVGNTGELFF.

This chain links TRBV11-2 with TRBJ1-1; D gene unclear. V was pared by 5 bases and J by 5 bases, with 18 bases between. The CDR3 is made up of 15 amino acids. Looked up from germline, CDR1 is SGHAT and CDR2 is FQNNGV. The CDR3 DNA sequence: TGTGCCAGCAGCCAACCAACTTGGGCGAATACTGAAGCTTTCTTT. Translated: CASSQPTWANTEAFF.